This T cell receptor (beta chain) originates from a study of T cell changes during pregnancy in multiple sclerosis. Trimming pared 5 bases from V and 2 bases from J, leaving 12 bases between. This CDR3 is 14 amino acids long. From germline, CDR1 is LNHDA and CDR2 SQIVND (reference sequence). Sequenced by immunoSEQ multiplex PCR; TCRdb stores in-frame clones only, minus some. Seen here are just under 85,000 clones, 91% observed once, and the top ten hold under 3%. The chain carries TRBV19 and TRBJ1-2; no clear D. This clonotype was obtained from a female donor with multiple sclerosis, enrolled in a pregnancy study. Sequenced here: peripheral blood, sampled in the first trimester of pregnancy. The CDR3 loop reads CASSARRVNYGYTF. Here the CDR3 DNA reads TGTGCCAGTAGTGCGCGACGGGTGAACTATGGCTACACCTTC.